These T cell receptor beta chains were read from a single sample in a study of T cells in Graves' hyperthyroidism and ophthalmopathy. TCRdb reanalysed the multiplex PCR reads using MiXCR and keeps one entry per CDR3 protein. Here the sample spans fewer than 800,000 distinct CDR3 sequences, 16% being singletons. The sample consisted of blood. The receptor set was obtained from a man aged 18 to 30 with Graves' hyperthyroidism. The CDR3 runs from the conserved cysteine through the conserved F or W. A D gene is named only where the DNA matches it firmly. Only some rows state a clone size, as once, few, many or a class for expanded clones.

size	J	V	D	DNA	CDR3
many	TRBJ2-1	TRBV11-3	TRBD2	TGTGCCAGCAGCCTAAGTCTAGCGGGTTTCCACAATGAGCAGTTCTTC	CASSLSLAGFHNEQFF
.	TRBJ2-1	TRBV24-1	.	TGTGCCACCAGTGACTCCGACACCTACAATGAGCAGTTCTTC	CATSDSDTYNEQFF
many	TRBJ2-1	TRBV28	.	TGTGCCAGCAGCTCTGGGTCGTCAAATGAGCAGTTCTTC	CASSSGSSNEQFF
many	TRBJ1-5	TRBV28	TRBD1	TGTGCCAGCAGTCCCCAGGGGGCCCCAGTACTTTATCAGCCCCAGCATTTT	CASSPQGAPVLYQPQHF
few	TRBJ1-2	TRBV7-9	.	TGTGCCAGCAGCCGAAGTGCGGGGGACCTCGGACGGGACTTCTATGGCTACACCTTC	CASSRSAGDLGRDFYGYTF
many	TRBJ2-7	TRBV28	.	TGTGCCAGCACCGATCTTCCCTACGAGCAGTACTTC	CASTDLPYEQYF
many	TRBJ2-3	TRBV27	TRBD2	TGTGCCAGCACCTTGACTAGCGGGAGTCTGGTAGATACGCAGTATTTT	CASTLTSGSLVDTQYF
many	TRBJ1-1	TRBV2	.	TGTGCCAGCAAATTGATAGGTGCAAACACTGAAGCTTTCTTT	CASKLIGANTEAFF
few	TRBJ2-7	TRBV14	.	TGTGCCAGCAGCCAACTCCCGGGGCTCGAGCAGTACTTC	CASSQLPGLEQYF
many	TRBJ1-6	TRBV2	.	TGTGCCAGCAGTGACGGAGTGGGGGGCGCCTATAATTCACCCCTCCACTTT	CASSDGVGGAYNSPLHF
.	TRBJ1-5	TRBV19	.	TGTGCCAGTAGTCCCTCAGTCAGGGATTCAAATCAGCCCCAGCATTTT	CASSPSVRDSNQPQHF
many	TRBJ2-1	TRBV28	.	TGTGCCAGCAGTTCCCCCACGGGTTCCGGGAGAGCGAATGAGCAGTTCTTC	CASSSPTGSGRANEQFF
many	TRBJ2-1	TRBV2	.	TGTGCCAGCACAGGTGGGGTGCGCTCCTACAATGAGCAGTTCTTC	CASTGGVRSYNEQFF
many	TRBJ1-3	TRBV2	.	TGTGCCAGCAGTGGGTACTTCGGCTCTGGAAACACCATATATTTT	CASSGYFGSGNTIYF
.	TRBJ2-5	TRBV4-2	TRBD1	TGTGCCAGCAGCCAACCCAGACAGGGGCAAGAGACCCAGTACTTC	CASSQPRQGQETQYF
many	TRBJ1-5	TRBV20-1	.	TGCAGTGCTAGGGGTGGGACCCTTTATAGCAATCAGCCCCAGCATTTT	CSARGGTLYSNQPQHF
many	TRBJ2-7	TRBV12-3/TRBV12-4	TRBD2	TGTGCCAGCAGTCCGGGACTAGCGGGAGGGGCCTACGAGCAGTACTTC	CASSPGLAGGAYEQYF
.	TRBJ2-1	TRBV11-1	TRBD1	TGTGCCAGCAGCCCTCAGGGGGCTAATGTTGAGCAGTTCTTC	CASSPQGANVEQFF
many	TRBJ1-2	TRBV6-1	.	TGTGCCAGCAGGGCCTCCGCAGGGGCCGGCGGCTACACCTTC	CASRASAGAGGYTF
few	TRBJ2-2	TRBV7-2	.	TGTGCCAGCAGTACAGGGTTCACCGGGGAGCTGTTTTTT	CASSTGFTGELFF
few	TRBJ2-1	TRBV12-3/TRBV12-4	TRBD2	TGTGCCAGCACCAATAGCGGGGAGAAAAGGGATGAGCAGTTCTTC	CASTNSGEKRDEQFF
few	TRBJ2-3	TRBV28	.	TGTGCCGGCCGGGACGTAGGAACAGATACGCAGTATTTT	CAGRDVGTDTQYF
few	TRBJ2-1	TRBV2	TRBD1	TGTGCCAGCAGGAGGGACAGGCCGAGCTCCTACAATGAGCAGTTCTTC	CASRRDRPSSYNEQFF
many	TRBJ1-5	TRBV28	.	TGTGCCAGCTTGGGGCAGAATCAGCCCCAGCATTTT	CASLGQNQPQHF
many	TRBJ2-3	TRBV7-9	TRBD1	TGTGCCAGCAGCTTCCTCTCTGGGACAGGGAGCACAGATACGCAGTATTTT	CASSFLSGTGSTDTQYF
few	TRBJ2-3	TRBV2	.	TGTGCCAGCAGTGAAAGCCTCGATACGCAGTATTTT	CASSESLDTQYF
many	TRBJ1-1	TRBV12-3/TRBV12-4	.	TGTGCCAGCAGTCGATTCGGGACGGGGAACACTGAAGCTTTCTTT	CASSRFGTGNTEAFF
few	TRBJ2-7	TRBV11-3	.	TGTGCCAGCAGCCCAGGCGCCTCGGACTACGAGCAGTACTTC	CASSPGASDYEQYF
.	TRBJ2-7	TRBV18	.	TGTGCCAGCTCACCACCGAAAAGCTCCTACGAGCAGTACTTC	CASSPPKSSYEQYF
few	TRBJ2-7	TRBV4-1	.	TGCGCCAGCAGCCAAGGCTCGGACGAGCAGTACTTC	CASSQGSDEQYF
few	TRBJ1-1	TRBV6-1	.	TGTGCCACCGAGGCGGGAATTAGGGCCACTGAAGCTTTCTTT	CATEAGIRATEAFF
many	TRBJ1-1	TRBV27	TRBD1	TGTGCCAGCAGTTCAGGACAGGGGGAGCTGGCCGCTTTCTTT	CASSSGQGELAAFF
few	TRBJ2-3	TRBV29-1	TRBD2	TGCAGCGTTGAAGATTTAGGACTAGCGGGAGATACGCAGTATTTT	CSVEDLGLAGDTQYF
few	TRBJ2-3	TRBV4-1	.	TGCGCCAGCAGCCAAGAGGCTAGCGCAGGAGATACGCAGTATTTT	CASSQEASAGDTQYF
few	TRBJ2-3	TRBV28	TRBD1	TGTGCCAGCAGTCAGGGCAGGGGGCAAAGAGATACGCAGTATTTT	CASSQGRGQRDTQYF
few	TRBJ1-1	TRBV6-1	.	TGTGCCAGCAGTCTCCCTGACAGGATGAACACTGAAGCTTTCTTT	CASSLPDRMNTEAFF
many	TRBJ2-5	TRBV6-1	.	TGTGCCAGCAGTCCAATCGACTCGGAGACCCAGTACTTC	CASSPIDSETQYF
few	TRBJ1-4	TRBV29-1	.	TGCAGCGTCGGAGGGGTTTCTAATGAAAAACTGTTTTTT	CSVGGVSNEKLFF
.	TRBJ2-7	TRBV3-1	.	TGTGCCAGCAGCCCGGGAAGGGGCCTCTCCTACGAGCAGTACTTC	CASSPGRGLSYEQYF
.	TRBJ2-3	TRBV9	.	TGTGCCAGCAGCGTGACAGGGACTAGCACAGATACGCAGTATTTT	CASSVTGTSTDTQYF
.	TRBJ2-1	TRBV5-1	TRBD1	TGCGCCAGCAGCTTCCGGGACAGGGGGGACAATGAGCAGTTCTTC	CASSFRDRGDNEQFF